Listed below are T cell receptor beta chains from one sample, sequenced in a study of CD4+ T cells in melanoma. The repertoire was sequenced with immunoSEQ multiplex PCR; TCRdb's copy has only in-frame clones and lacks some. The top ten clones hold roughly 4.4% of a sample with 50,000 to 60,000 clones, nearly 70% of them seen once. Sequencing used tumor tissue. All receptors derive from a human donor with melanoma. Both conserved end residues are part of each CDR3. The D gene is left open where the match is weak. Clone size, where shown, is once, few, many, or a class for clones that have expanded.

size	D	V	J	length	CDR3	DNA
NA	NA	TRBV9	TRBJ2-3	13	CASSSPYRDTQYF	TGTGCCAGCAGCTCCCCGTACCGAGATACGCAGTATTTT
NA	TRBD2	TRBV10-3	TRBJ2-2	18	CAIRKGLAGGHGTGELFF	TGTGCCATCAGGAAGGGACTAGCGGGGGGGCATGGCACCGGGGAGCTGTTTTTT
NA	NA	TRBV5-4	TRBJ2-5	14	CASSVTNRQETQYF	TGTGCCAGCAGCGTTACCAACCGACAAGAGACCCAGTACTTC
NA	NA	TRBV25-1	TRBJ1-2	13	CASHMSGVYGYTF	TGTGCCAGCCATATGTCAGGGGTCTATGGCTACACCTTC
NA	NA	TRBV6-5	TRBJ2-5	14	CASSYSGTQETQYF	TGTGCCAGCAGTTACTCGGGAACCCAAGAGACCCAGTACTTC
NA	NA	TRBV7-2	TRBJ1-2	13	CASSLYSNYGYTF	TGTGCCAGCAGCCTTTATAGTAACTATGGCTACACCTTC
NA	NA	TRBV7-8	TRBJ1-1	15	CASSLEVAENTEAFF	TGTGCCAGCAGCTTAGAAGTGGCGGAGAACACTGAAGCTTTCTTT
once	NA	TRBV4-2	TRBJ2-1	15	CASSQGQLPYNEQFF	TGTGCCAGCAGCCAAGGTCAACTACCCTACAATGAGCAGTTCTTC
NA	TRBD1	TRBV30	TRBJ1-3	14	CAWGQGVSGNTIYF	TGTGCCTGGGGACAGGGGGTTTCTGGAAACACCATATATTTT
NA	TRBD1	TRBV5-1	TRBJ1-2	13	CASSGQGVYGYTF	TGCGCCAGCAGCGGACAGGGTGTCTATGGCTACACCTTC
NA	NA	TRBV7-8	TRBJ2-1	13	CASTTGSYNEQFF	TGTGCCAGCACCACAGGGTCCTACAATGAGCAGTTCTTC
NA	NA	TRBV5-4	TRBJ2-7	13	CASSWDKNYEQYF	TGTGCCAGCAGCTGGGACAAGAACTACGAGCAGTACTTC
NA	NA	TRBV5-1	TRBJ1-1	12	CASRIDRTEAFF	TGCGCCAGCAGAATTGACAGGACTGAAGCTTTCTTT
few	NA	TRBV5-4	TRBJ2-5	15	CASSLGTVYQETQYF	TGTGCCAGCAGCTTGGGGACAGTGTACCAAGAGACCCAGTACTTC
NA	NA	TRBV29-1	TRBJ2-5	10	CSVLRETQYF	TGCAGCGTACTTCGAGAGACCCAGTACTTC
NA	NA	TRBV9	TRBJ1-2	13	CASSVNGNYGYTF	TGTGCCAGCAGCGTAAACGGTAACTATGGCTACACCTTC
NA	TRBD1	TRBV5-8	TRBJ1-2	16	CASSLPGQGMVYGYTF	TGTGCCAGCAGCTTGCCAGGACAGGGGATGGTCTATGGCTACACCTTC
NA	NA	TRBV7-2	TRBJ2-7	16	CASSLDPGTQNHEQYF	TGTGCCAGCAGCTTAGACCCCGGGACGCAGAACCACGAGCAGTACTTC
NA	NA	TRBV7-8	TRBJ1-5	13	CASSLEAGQPQHF	TGTGCCAGCAGCTTGGAAGCAGGACAGCCCCAGCATTTT
NA	TRBD1	TRBV6-1	TRBJ1-4	13	CASSWDRNEKLFF	TGTGCCAGCAGTTGGGACAGGAATGAAAAACTGTTTTTT
NA	NA	TRBV7-3	TRBJ2-2	16	CASSLSTGLNTGELFF	TGTGCCAGCAGCTTAAGTACAGGACTAAACACCGGGGAGCTGTTTTTT
NA	NA	TRBV5-6	TRBJ2-6	15	CASGQVPSGANVLTF	TGTGCCAGCGGGCAGGTCCCTTCTGGGGCCAACGTCCTGACTTTC
NA	TRBD1	TRBV7-2	TRBJ2-3	15	CASSRTGQTTDTQYF	TGTGCCAGCAGCAGAACGGGACAGACCACAGATACGCAGTATTTT
NA	TRBD1	TRBV5-4	TRBJ1-6	16	CASSSGGTGIYSPLHF	TGTGCCAGCAGCTCCGGCGGGACAGGGATATATTCACCCCTCCACTTT
NA	NA	TRBV7-6	TRBJ2-7	13	CASSLLARNEQYF	TGTGCCAGCAGCTTACTAGCGAGGAACGAGCAGTACTTC
NA	TRBD1	TRBV2	TRBJ2-1	14	CASSGQGFYNEQFF	TGTGCCAGCAGCGGACAGGGATTCTACAATGAGCAGTTCTTC
NA	NA	TRBV4-1	TRBJ1-5	15	CASSQEAGGGQPQHF	TGCGCCAGCAGCCAAGAGGCGGGGGGCGGTCAGCCCCAGCATTTT
NA	NA	TRBV7-9	TRBJ1-1	14	CASSRDRQNTEAFF	TGTGCCAGCAGCCGCGACAGGCAGAACACTGAAGCTTTCTTT
NA	NA	TRBV25-1	TRBJ1-2	13	CASPRSRDNGYTF	TGTGCCAGCCCCCGGAGCAGGGATAATGGCTACACCTTC
NA	TRBD2	TRBV9	TRBJ2-2	14	CASSVLAGGGELFF	TGTGCCAGCAGCGTATTGGCGGGGGGGGGCGAGCTGTTTTTT
medium-sized	NA	TRBV4-2	TRBJ1-6	14	CASSQHRENSPLHF	TGTGCCAGCAGCCAACACAGGGAAAATTCACCCCTCCACTTT
NA	NA	TRBV6-5	TRBJ2-7	15	CASRIGRMSSYEQYF	TGTGCCAGCAGAATCGGACGGATGAGCTCCTACGAGCAGTACTTC
few	NA	TRBV5-1	TRBJ2-1	16	CASSLSGVGSYNEQFF	TGCGCCAGCAGCTTGTCGGGGGTGGGTTCCTACAATGAGCAGTTCTTC
few	NA	TRBV9	TRBJ2-1	12	CASSATANEQFF	TGTGCCAGCAGCGCCACAGCCAATGAGCAGTTCTTC
NA	TRBD1	TRBV27	TRBJ2-7	15	CASSSMTGDRYEQYF	TGTGCCAGCAGTTCGATGACAGGGGATCGCTACGAGCAGTACTTC
NA	NA	TRBV5-6	TRBJ1-2	13	CASSRKRDYGYTF	TGTGCCAGCAGCCGGAAACGGGACTATGGCTACACCTTC
medium-sized	TRBD2	TRBV4-1	TRBJ2-1	16	CASSQDFPGGLVEQFF	TGCGCCAGCAGCCAAGATTTTCCGGGGGGGCTGGTTGAGCAGTTCTTC
NA	NA	TRBV27	TRBJ2-1	15	CASSSLEGSYNEQFF	TGTGCCAGCAGTTCCCTTGAGGGTTCCTACAATGAGCAGTTCTTC
many	NA	TRBV25-1	TRBJ1-4	18	CASSEITQTGATNEKLFF	TGTGCCAGCAGTGAAATCACACAAACCGGAGCAACTAATGAAAAACTGTTTTTT
NA	NA	TRBV18	TRBJ1-1	13	CASSAGQNTEAFF	TGTGCCAGCTCAGCAGGACAGAACACTGAAGCTTTCTTT
NA	TRBD1	TRBV30	TRBJ1-2	18	CAWSKILGQVNPNYGYTF	TGTGCCTGGAGTAAAATCCTGGGACAGGTAAACCCTAACTATGGCTACACCTTC
once	TRBD1	TRBV5-5	TRBJ1-3	16	CASSLAYRTGGNTIYF	TGTGCCAGCAGCTTGGCTTATCGGACAGGTGGAAACACCATATATTTT
few	NA	TRBV18	TRBJ1-5	13	CASSWDFNQPQHF	TGTGCCAGCTCATGGGACTTCAATCAGCCCCAGCATTTT